This T cell receptor beta chain is drawn from a study of OX40 agonist ivuxolimab in advanced cancers. Study details: Partial responses were achieved by three patients, of whom one had hepatocellular carcinoma and two had cutaneous melanoma. Study-wide results and caveats: Doses of 0.1 to 3.0 mg/kg were accompanied by clonal expansion of CD4+ and CD8+ blood T cells by week 6.

With respect to this clone: As yet, its antigen is unknown.

Profiling relied on immunoSEQ multiplex PCR, and the TCRdb table lists in-frame clones only, not all of them. There are roughly 80,000 clones in the sample; approximately 82% occur only once, and 0.75% to 0.85% lies in the top ten. The sequencing used CD4+ or CD8+ T cells sorted from blood, collected in a trial of the OX40 agonist ivuxolimab. This clonotype originated in an adult with an advanced solid tumor such as melanoma, head and neck, liver or kidney cancer.

In nucleotides, the CDR3 is TGTGCCAGCAGTTCCTGGACTAACGAGCAGTACTTC. It specifies CASSSWTNEQYF. The chain couples TRBV7-2 to TRBJ2-7; a weak D match, TRBD2 (6 bases). The germline V gene has CDR1 SGHTA and CDR2 FQGNSA. V lost 6 bases and J 5 bases, leaving 11 bases between the germline ends. This CDR3 is 12 amino acids long. The full variable domain, its missing parts supplied by reference TRBV7-2 and TRBJ2-7, is GAGVSQSPSNKVTEKGKDVELRCDPISGHTALYWYRQSLGQGLEFLIYFQGNSAPDKSGLPSDRFSAERTGGSVSTLTIQRTQQEDSAVYLCASSSWTNEQYFGPGTRLTVT.